This T cell receptor beta chain was observed in a study of CD8+ T cells in alopecia areata. Findings and caveats of the study: A single nonresponder leaves the baseline CD8+ expansion link to response uncertain.

Once RNA had been extracted, it was reverse transcribed into cDNA to act as the sequencing template. The data were produced by immunoSEQ multiplex PCR, yet TCRdb's version contains in-frame clones alone and is incomplete. The sample lists approximately 210,000 clones, about 40% seen once, with over 2% in the top ten. Details on this clone: What it binds is not known.

Treatment indicated: oral pan-JAK inhibitor, 5-10 mg twice daily. As part of sample collection, lesional scalp punch biopsies and peripheral blood were taken from alopecia areata patients. From germline, CDR1 is LNHNV and CDR2 YYDKDF (reference sequence). The J segment lost 5 bases and the V segment lost 0 bases, leaving 7 bases of the junction unmatched. The CDR3 covers 16 residues. J is TRBJ2-5 and V is TRBV15; TRBD2 agrees at 9 bases. This receptor was obtained from a human donor with alopecia areata. Material: CD4+ T cells sorted from blood, obtained at approximately week 37, from a patient treated with tofacitinib. CDR3 sequence: CATSREGGRAVETQYF. The CDR3 DNA sequence: TGTGCCACCAGCAGAGAAGGCGGGAGGGCCGTGGAGACCCAGTACTTC. The full variable domain, its missing parts supplied by reference TRBV15 and TRBJ2-5, is DAMVIQNPRYQVTQFGKPVTLSCSQTLNHNVMYWYQQKSSQAPKLLFHYYDKDFNNEADTPDNFQSRRPNTSFCFLDIRSPGLGDTAMYLCATSREGGRAVETQYFGPGTRLLVL.